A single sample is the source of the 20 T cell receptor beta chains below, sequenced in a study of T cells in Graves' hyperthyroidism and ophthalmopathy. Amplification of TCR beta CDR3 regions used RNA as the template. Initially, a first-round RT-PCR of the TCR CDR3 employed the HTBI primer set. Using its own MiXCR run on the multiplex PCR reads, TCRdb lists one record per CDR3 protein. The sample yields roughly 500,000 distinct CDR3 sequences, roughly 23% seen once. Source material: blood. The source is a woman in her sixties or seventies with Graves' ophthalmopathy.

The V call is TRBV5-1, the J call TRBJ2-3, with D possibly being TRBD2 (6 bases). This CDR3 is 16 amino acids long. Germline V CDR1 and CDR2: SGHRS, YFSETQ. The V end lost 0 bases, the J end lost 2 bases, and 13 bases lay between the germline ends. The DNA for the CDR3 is TGCGCCAGCAGCTTGGCCGGAGGGTCTTACACAGATACGCAGTATTTT. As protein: CASSLAGGSYTDTQYF.

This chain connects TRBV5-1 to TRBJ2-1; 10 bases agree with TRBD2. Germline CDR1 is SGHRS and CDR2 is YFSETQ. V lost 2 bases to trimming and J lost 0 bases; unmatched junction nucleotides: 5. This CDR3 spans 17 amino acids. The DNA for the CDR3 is TGCGCCAGCAGCTTTGAGCTAGCGGGAGCCTCCTACAATGAGCAGTTCTTC. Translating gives CASSFELAGASYNEQFF.

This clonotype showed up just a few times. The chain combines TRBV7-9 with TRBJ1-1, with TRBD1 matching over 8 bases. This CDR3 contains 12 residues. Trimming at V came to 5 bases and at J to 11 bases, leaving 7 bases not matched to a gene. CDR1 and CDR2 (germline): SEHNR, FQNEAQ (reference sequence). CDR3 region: CASSEGRDRAFF. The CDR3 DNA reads TGTGCCAGCAGCGAGGGGCGGGACAGGGCTTTCTTT. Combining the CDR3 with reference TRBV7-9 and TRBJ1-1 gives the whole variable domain DTGVSQNPRHKITKRGQNVTFRCDPISEHNRLYWYRQTLGQGPEFLTYFQNEAQLEKSRLLSDRFSAERPKGSFSTLEIQRTEQGDSAMYLCASSEGRDRAFFGQGTRLTVV.

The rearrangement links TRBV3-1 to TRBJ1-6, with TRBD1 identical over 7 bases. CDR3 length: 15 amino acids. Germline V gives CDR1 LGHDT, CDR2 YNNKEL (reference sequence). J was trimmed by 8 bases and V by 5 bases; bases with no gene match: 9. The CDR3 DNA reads TGTGCCAGCAGCTCCACAGGGGCCAGTGATTCACCCCTCCACTTT. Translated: CASSSTGASDSPLHF.

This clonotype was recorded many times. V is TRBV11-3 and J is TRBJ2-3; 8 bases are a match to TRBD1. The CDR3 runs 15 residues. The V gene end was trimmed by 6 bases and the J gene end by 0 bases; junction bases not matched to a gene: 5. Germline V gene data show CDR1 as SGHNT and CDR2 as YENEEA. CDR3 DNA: TGTGCCAGCAGTCGACGACAGGGGAGCACAGATACGCAGTATTTT. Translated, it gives CASSRRQGSTDTQYF.

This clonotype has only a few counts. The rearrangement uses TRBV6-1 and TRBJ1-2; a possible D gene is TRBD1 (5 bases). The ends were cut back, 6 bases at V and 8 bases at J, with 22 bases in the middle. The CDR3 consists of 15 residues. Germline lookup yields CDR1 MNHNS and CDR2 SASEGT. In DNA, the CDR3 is TGTGCCAGCAGGGGGGTCCAGGGCCTGCCAGGGGGCTACACCTTC. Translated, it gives CASRGVQGLPGGYTF.

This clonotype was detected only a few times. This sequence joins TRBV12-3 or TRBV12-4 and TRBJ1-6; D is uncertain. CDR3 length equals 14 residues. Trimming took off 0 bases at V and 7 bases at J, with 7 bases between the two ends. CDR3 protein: CASSLAWYNSPLHF. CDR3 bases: TGTGCCAGCAGTTTAGCTTGGTACAATTCACCCCTCCACTTT.

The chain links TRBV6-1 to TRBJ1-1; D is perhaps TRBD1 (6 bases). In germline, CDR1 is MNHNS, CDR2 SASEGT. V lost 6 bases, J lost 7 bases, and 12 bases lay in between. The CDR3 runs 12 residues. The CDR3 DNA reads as TGTGCCAGCAGCCTCGGACAGTTTGAAGCTTTCTTT. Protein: CASSLGQFEAFF.

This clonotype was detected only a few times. This CDR3 is CASRPTGRGDEQFF. The CDR3 region has the DNA TGTGCCAGCAGACCAACAGGGCGCGGGGATGAGCAGTTCTTC. The chain couples TRBV6-1 to TRBJ2-1; D could derive from TRBD1 or TRBD2 (6 bases each). The CDR3 covers 14 residues. CDR1 and CDR2 from the germline V gene are MNHNS and SASEGT. Trimming left V 6 bases short and J 8 bases short, with 17 bases between.

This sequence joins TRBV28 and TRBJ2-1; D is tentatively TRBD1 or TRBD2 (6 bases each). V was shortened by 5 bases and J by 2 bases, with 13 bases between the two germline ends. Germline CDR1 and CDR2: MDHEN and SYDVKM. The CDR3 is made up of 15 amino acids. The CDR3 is CASSQPRGAYNEQFF. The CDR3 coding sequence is TGTGCCAGCAGTCAACCAAGGGGGGCCTACAATGAGCAGTTCTTC.

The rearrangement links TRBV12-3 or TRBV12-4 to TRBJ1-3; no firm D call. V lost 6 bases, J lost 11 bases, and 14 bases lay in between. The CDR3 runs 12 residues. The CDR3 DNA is TGTGCCAGCAGAATTACAACCAACGCCATATATTTT. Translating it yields CASRITTNAIYF.

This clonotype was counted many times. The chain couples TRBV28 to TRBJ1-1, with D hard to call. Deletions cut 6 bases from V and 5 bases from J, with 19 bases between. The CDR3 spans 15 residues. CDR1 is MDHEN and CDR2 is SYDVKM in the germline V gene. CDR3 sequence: CASSPAEAGLTEAFF. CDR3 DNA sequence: TGTGCCAGCAGCCCGGCCGAGGCGGGGTTGACTGAAGCTTTCTTT. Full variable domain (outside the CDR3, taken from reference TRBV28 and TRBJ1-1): DVKVTQSSRYLVKRTGEKVFLECVQDMDHENMFWYRQDPGLGLRLIYFSYDVKMKEKGDIPEGYSVSREKKERFSLILESASTNQTSMYLCASSPAEAGLTEAFFGQGTRLTVV.

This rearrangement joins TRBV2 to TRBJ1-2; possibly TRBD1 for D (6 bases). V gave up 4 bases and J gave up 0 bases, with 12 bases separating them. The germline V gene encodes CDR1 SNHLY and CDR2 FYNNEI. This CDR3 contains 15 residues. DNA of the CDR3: TGTGCCAGCAGTGCTTCGGGGGGCTCTAACTATGGCTACACCTTC. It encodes CASSASGGSNYGYTF. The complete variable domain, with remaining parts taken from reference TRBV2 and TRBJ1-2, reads EPEVTQTPSHQVTQMGQEVILRCVPISNHLYFYWYRQILGQKVEFLVSFYNNEISEKSEIFDDQFSVERPDGSNFTLKIRSTKLEDSAMYFCASSASGGSNYGYTFGSGTRLTVV.

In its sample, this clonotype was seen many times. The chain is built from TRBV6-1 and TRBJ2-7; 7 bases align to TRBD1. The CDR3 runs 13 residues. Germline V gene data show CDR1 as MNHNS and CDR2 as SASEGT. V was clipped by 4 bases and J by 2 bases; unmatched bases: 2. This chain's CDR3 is CASSVGQTYEQYF. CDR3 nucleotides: TGTGCCAGCAGTGTGGGACAGACCTACGAGCAGTACTTC.

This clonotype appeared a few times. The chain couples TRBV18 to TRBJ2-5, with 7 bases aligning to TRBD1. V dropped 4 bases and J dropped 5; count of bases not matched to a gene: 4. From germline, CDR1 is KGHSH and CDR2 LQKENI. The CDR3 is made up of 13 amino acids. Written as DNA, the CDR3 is TGTGCCAGCTCACAGGGGGCATCGGAGACCCAGTACTTC. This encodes CASSQGASETQYF.

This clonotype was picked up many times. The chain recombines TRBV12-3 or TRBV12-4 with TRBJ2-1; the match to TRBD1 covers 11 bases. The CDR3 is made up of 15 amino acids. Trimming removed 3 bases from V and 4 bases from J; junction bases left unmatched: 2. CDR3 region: CASSFGTGGYNEQFF. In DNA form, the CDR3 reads TGTGCCAGCAGTTTTGGGACAGGGGGTTACAATGAGCAGTTCTTC.

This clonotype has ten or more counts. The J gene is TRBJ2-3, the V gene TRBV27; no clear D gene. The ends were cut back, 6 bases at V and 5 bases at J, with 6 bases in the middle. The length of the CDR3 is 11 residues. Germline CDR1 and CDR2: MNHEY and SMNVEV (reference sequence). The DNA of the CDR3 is TGTGCCAGCAGGGCGGTAGATACGCAGTATTTT. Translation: CASRAVDTQYF.

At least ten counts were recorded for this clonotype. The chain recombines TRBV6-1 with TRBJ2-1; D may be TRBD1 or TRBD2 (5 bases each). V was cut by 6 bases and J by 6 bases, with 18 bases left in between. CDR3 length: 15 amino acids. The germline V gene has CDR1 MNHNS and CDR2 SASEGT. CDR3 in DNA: TGTGCCAGCAGGGGGGAATCGGGATACGGCAATGAGCAGTTCTTC. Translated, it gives CASRGESGYGNEQFF.

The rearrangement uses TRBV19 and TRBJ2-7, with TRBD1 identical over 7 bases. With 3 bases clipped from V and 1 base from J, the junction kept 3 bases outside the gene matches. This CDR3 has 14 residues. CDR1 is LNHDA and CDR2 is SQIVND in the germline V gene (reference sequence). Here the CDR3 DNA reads TGTGCCAGTAGTATTCAACAGGGGTCCTACGAGCAGTACTTC. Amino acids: CASSIQQGSYEQYF.

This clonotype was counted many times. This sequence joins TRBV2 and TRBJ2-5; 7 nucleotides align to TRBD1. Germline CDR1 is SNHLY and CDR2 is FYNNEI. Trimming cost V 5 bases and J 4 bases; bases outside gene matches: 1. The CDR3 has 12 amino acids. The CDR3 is CASSRDRETQYF. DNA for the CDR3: TGTGCCAGCAGTCGGGACAGAGAGACCCAGTACTTC. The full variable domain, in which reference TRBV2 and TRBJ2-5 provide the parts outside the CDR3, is EPEVTQTPSHQVTQMGQEVILRCVPISNHLYFYWYRQILGQKVEFLVSFYNNEISEKSEIFDDQFSVERPDGSNFTLKIRSTKLEDSAMYFCASSRDRETQYFGPGTRLLVL.